The clone carrying this TCR beta chain appeared a single time. This CDR3 has 16 amino acids. CDR1 and CDR2 (germline): MDHEN, SYDVKM. V dropped 5 bases and J dropped 5 bases, with 19 bases sitting between them. The entry originates in a study of blood T cell repertoires in COVID-19. Study as a whole: Acute-phase and convalescent COVID-19 samples originated in the United States, Italy and Spain.

This table comes from immunoSEQ multiplex PCR, and its TCRdb copy is limited to in-frame clones, with some not included. The sample consists of 150,000 or so clones, roughly 86% of them appearing once. The sequenced material came from peripheral blood. The receptor was derived from a woman between 65 and 79 years old with COVID-19, enrolled during active disease. The rearrangement links TRBV28 to TRBJ1-5; maybe TRBD1 (5 bases). The chain's CDR3 is CASSDWTGEVDQPQHF. In DNA form, the CDR3 reads TGTGCCAGCAGTGATTGGACGGGGGAGGTGGATCAGCCCCAGCATTTT.